The present TCR beta chain was sequenced within a study of post-analysis software for immune sequencing data. Study-level background: Clinical courses comprised relapsing-remitting, secondary progressive and progressive-relapsing multiple sclerosis.

There are 16 residues in the CDR3. V was cut by 5 bases and J by 0 bases, with 16 bases left in between. CDR1 is MNHEY, CDR2 SMNVEV, per germline (reference sequence). TCR beta cDNA libraries had unique molecular identifiers. Using its own MiXCR run on the PCR reads, TCRdb lists one record per CDR3 protein. Among 650,000 to 900,000 distinct CDR3 sequences listed, approximately 44% were seen once. On this clonotype: What it binds is unknown.

Study-level results: Elevated frequency relative to controls characterized 4 or 5 TRBV segments in patients, TRBV5-6, TRBV5-1 and TRBV20-1 among them.

The chain carries TRBV27 and TRBJ1-2; a weak D match, TRBD1 (5 bases). Sequences were obtained from blood. This sequence originates from a girl under 18 with multiple sclerosis. The CDR3 sequence is CASSEAGRPPNYGYTF. The CDR3 nucleotides are TGTGCCAGCAGTGAGGCGGGGCGACCTCCTAACTATGGCTACACCTTC.